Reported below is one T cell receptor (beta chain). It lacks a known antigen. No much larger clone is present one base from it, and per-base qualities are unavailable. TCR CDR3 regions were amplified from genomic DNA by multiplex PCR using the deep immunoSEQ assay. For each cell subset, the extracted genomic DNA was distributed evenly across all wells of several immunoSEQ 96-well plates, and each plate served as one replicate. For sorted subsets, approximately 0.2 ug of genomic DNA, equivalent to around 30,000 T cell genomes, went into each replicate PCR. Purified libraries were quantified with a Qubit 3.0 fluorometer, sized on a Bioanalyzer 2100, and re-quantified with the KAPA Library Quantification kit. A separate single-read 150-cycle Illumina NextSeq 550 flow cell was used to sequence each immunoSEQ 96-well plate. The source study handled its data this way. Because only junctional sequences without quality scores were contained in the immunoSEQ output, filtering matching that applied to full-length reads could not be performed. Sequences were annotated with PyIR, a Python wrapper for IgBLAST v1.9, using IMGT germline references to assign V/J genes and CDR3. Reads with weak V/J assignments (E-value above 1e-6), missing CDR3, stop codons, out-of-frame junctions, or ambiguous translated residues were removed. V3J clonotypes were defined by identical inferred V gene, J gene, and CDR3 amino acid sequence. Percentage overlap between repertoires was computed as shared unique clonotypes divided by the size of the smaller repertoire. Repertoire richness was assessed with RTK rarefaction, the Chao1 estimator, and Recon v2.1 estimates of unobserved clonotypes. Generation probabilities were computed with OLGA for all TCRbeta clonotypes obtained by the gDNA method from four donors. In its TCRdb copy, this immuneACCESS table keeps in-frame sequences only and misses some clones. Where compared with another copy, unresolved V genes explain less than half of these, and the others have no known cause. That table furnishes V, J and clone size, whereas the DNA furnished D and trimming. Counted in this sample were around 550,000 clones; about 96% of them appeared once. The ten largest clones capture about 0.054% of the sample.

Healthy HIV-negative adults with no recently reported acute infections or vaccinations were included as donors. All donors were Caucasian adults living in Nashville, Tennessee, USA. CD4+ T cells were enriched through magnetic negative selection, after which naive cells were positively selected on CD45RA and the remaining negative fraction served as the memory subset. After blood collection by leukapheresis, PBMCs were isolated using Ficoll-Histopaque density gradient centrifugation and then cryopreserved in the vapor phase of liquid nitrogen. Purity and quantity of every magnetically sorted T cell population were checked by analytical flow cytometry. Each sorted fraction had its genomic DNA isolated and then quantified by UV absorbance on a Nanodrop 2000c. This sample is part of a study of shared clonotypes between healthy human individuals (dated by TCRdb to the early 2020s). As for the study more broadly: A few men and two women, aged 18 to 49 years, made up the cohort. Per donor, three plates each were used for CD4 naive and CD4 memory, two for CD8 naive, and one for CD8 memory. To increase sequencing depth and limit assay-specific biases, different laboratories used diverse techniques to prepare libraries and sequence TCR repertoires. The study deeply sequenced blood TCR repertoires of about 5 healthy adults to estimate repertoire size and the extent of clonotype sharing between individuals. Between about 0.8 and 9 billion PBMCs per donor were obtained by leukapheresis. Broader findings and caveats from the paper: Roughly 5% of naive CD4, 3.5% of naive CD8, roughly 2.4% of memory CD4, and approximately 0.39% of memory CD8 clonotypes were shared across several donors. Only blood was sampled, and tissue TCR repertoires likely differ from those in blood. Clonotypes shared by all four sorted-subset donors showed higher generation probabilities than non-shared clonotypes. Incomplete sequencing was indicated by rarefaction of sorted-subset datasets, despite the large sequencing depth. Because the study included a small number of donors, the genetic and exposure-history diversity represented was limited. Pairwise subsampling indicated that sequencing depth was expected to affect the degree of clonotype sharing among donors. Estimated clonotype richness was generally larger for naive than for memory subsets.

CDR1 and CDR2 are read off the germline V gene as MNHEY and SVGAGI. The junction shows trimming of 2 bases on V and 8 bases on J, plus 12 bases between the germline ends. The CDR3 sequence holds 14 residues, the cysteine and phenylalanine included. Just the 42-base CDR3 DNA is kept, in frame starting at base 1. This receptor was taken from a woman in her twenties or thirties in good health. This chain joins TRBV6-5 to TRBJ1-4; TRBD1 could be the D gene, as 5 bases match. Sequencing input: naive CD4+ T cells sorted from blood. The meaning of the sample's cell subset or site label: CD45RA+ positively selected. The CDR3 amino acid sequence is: CASSYLYSGEKLFF. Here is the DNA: TGTGCCAGCAGTTACCTCTACTCAGGGGAAAAACTGTTTTTT.